This T cell receptor (beta chain) emerged from a study of CD8 T cells in Susac syndrome. Trimming took off 6 bases at V and 16 bases at J, with 25 bases between the two ends. This CDR3 region has 13 residues. Germline CDR1 and CDR2: SQVTM and ANQGSEA. Sequencing of TCR beta, carried out with a high-throughput approach, was applied to CD8+ and CD4+ T cells from the blood. It was with random hexamers that about 0.45 to 1 ug RNA was reverse transcribed. TCRdb ran MiXCR on the immunoSEQ multiplex PCR reads and lists one entry per CDR3 protein. The profile covers around 270,000 distinct CDR3 sequences, with almost 85% appearing a single time and roughly 0.21% taken by the ten largest.

The sample consisted of CD8+ T cells from PBMCs. The chain combines TRBV29-1 with TRBJ2-1; possibly TRBD2 for D (5 bases). This TCR was sampled from a human donor with multiple sclerosis. The CDR3 DNA is TGCAGCGTCGAACTAGGTCGGGGAAATGAGCGTTTCTTC. Translated: CSVELGRGNERFF.